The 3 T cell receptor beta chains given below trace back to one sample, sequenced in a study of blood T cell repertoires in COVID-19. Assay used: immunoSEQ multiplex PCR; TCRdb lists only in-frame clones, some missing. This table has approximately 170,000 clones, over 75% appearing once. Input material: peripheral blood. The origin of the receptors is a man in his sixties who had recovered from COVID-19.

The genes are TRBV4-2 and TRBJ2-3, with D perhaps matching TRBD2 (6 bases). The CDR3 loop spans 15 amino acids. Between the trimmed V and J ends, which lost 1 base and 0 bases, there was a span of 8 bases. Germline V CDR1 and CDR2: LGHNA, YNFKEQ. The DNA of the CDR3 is TGTGCCAGCAGCCAAGCGGGGGTGAGCACAGATACGCAGTATTTT. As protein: CASSQAGVSTDTQYF.

The CDR3 coding sequence is TGTGCCAGCAGTTACGGGACAACAATGAACACTGAAGCTTTCTTT. This codes for CASSYGTTMNTEAFF. The rearrangement uses TRBV6-2 or TRBV6-3 and TRBJ1-1; the D gene is possibly TRBD1 (6 bases). The CDR3 is made up of 15 amino acids. Trimming removed 2 bases from V and 0 bases from J, with 10 bases in between. Germline V gives CDR1 MNHEY, CDR2 SVGEGT.

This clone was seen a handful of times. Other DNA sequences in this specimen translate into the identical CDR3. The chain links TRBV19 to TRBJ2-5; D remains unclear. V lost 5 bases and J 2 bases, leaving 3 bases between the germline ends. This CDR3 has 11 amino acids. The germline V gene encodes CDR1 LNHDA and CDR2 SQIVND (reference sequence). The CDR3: CASSLQETQYF. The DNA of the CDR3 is TGTGCCAGTAGTTTACAAGAGACCCAGTACTTC.